This TCR beta chain was identified during a study of cytomegalovirus exposure and HLA in healthy donors. Study context: The same platform was used for the roughly 120 validation repertoires as for the 600 to 700 first-cohort repertoires, as reported in a later analysis.

Study outcomes and limitations: In a later analysis, first-cohort TCR clusters were found to tend to co-occur in the approximately 110 validation repertoires.

This CDR3 is built from 16 residues. Trimming took off 2 bases at V and 2 bases at J, with 12 bases between the two ends. Germline CDR1 is MGHDK and CDR2 is SYGVNS. TCRdb's table, derived via immunoSEQ multiplex PCR, lists solely in-frame clones and lacks some. The sample yields approximately 220,000 clones, about nine tenths seen once. The donors were part of the validation cohort of roughly 110 subjects. That cohort was separate from the first cohort, which comprised 500 to 700 subjects. Comments on this clone: Its antigen is currently unknown.

J is TRBJ1-4 and V is TRBV25-1; a weak D match, TRBD1 (6 bases). The clonotype comes from a woman aged 18-29 years in good health and CMV-seronegative. The specimen was PBMCs. CDR3 residues: CASSEEGDLTNEKLFF. The CDR3 bases are TGTGCCAGCAGTGAAGAGGGGGACCTTACTAATGAAAAACTGTTTTTT.